A single sample gave rise to the 5 T cell receptor beta chains below, sequenced in a study of clonality assessment in lymphoblastic leukemia. TCRdb re-called the PCR reads through MiXCR, storing one row per CDR3 protein. The repertoire has a few hundred distinct CDR3 sequences, about 28% of them found once; the top ten carry about 25%. These receptors originate from a human donor with acute lymphoblastic leukemia.

This chain connects TRBV7-2 to TRBJ1-2; 9 bases are a match to TRBD1. CDR1 is SGHTA and CDR2 is FQGNSA in the germline V gene. The CDR3 length is 17 residues. Trimming at V came to 0 bases and at J to 3 bases, leaving 8 bases not matched to a gene. CDR3 in DNA: TGTGCCAGCAGCTTAGCGACAAATCGACAGGGGGACTATGGCTACACCTTC. This sequence encodes CASSLATNRQGDYGYTF.

In the case of this clonotype: This clone may be a read error of a much larger clone one base away. V usage is TRBV30 and J usage is TRBJ2-1; 10 positions match TRBD2. V dropped 0 bases and J dropped 0; count of bases not matched to a gene: 11. There are 19 residues in the CDR3. CDR1 and CDR2 from the germline V gene are GTSNPN and SVGIG (reference sequence). In DNA form, the CDR3 reads TGTGCCTGGAGTGTACATCCTAGCGGGAGCTTGAGCTCCTACAATGAGCAGTTCTTC. Its protein is CAWSVHPSGSLSSYNEQFF.

The chain employs TRBV7-9 and TRBJ2-2; 11 bases line up with TRBD2. Germline lookup yields CDR1 SEHNR and CDR2 FQNEAQ (reference sequence). CDR3 length equals 17 residues. With V trimmed by 2 bases and J by 3 bases, 5 bases remained unmatched. The CDR3 DNA follows: TGTGCCAGCAGCTTAACCTTAGCGGGAGGGTACACCGGGGAGCTGTTTTTT. Protein sequence: CASSLTLAGGYTGELFF.

This clonotype appeared a few times. The chain recombines TRBV5-8 with TRBJ1-2; D gene unclear. Trimming removed 7 bases from V and 4 bases from J, with 11 bases in between. The CDR3 has 12 amino acids. Germline CDR1 is SGHTS and CDR2 is YDEGEE. The CDR3 nucleotides read TGTGCCAGCTTATACGGGTTCTATGGCTACACCTTC. Translated, it gives CASLYGFYGYTF.

Sample share makes this clonotype large. The chain uses TRBV13 and TRBJ2-3; D is perhaps TRBD2 (6 bases). Trimming took off 5 bases at V and 2 bases at J, with 14 bases between the two ends. CDR1 and CDR2 (germline): PRHDT, FYEKMQ (reference sequence). CDR3 length: 15 amino acids. The CDR3 DNA is TGTGCCAGCAGCCGTATTAGCGGCTACACAGATACGCAGTATTTT. It is translated as CASSRISGYTDTQYF.